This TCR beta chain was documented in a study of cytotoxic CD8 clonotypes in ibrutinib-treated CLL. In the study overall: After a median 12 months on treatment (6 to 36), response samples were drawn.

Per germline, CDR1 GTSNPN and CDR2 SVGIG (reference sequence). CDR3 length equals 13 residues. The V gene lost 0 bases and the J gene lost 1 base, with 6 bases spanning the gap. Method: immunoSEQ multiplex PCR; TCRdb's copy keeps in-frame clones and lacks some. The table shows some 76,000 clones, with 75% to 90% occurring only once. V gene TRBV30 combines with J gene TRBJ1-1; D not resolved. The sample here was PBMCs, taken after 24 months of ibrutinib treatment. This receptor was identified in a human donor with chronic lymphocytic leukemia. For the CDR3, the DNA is TGTGCCTGGAGTGTAATGCGGAACACTGAAGCTTTCTTT. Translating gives CAWSVMRNTEAFF.